These T cell receptor beta chains were read from a single sample in a study of shared clonotypes between healthy human individuals. The assay was immunoSEQ multiplex PCR, and TCRdb's table has in-frame clones only and misses some. Of more than 2 million clones listed, about 93% were seen once; the top ten hold 1.5% to 2%. The specimen sequenced was naive CD8+ T cells from PBMCs. The receptors derive from a man aged 18 to 35 in good health. Some clones in this sample may be carry-over from other donors' samples. Both conserved end residues are part of each CDR3. The D gene is left open where the match is weak. Not every row has a clone size; where given, it reads once, few, many or a size class.

CDR3 DNA: TGTGCCAGAAGCCCAACTAGCGGGAGAAGCGGGGAGACCCAGTACTTC
CDR3 protein: CARSPTSGRSGETQYF
J gene: TRBJ2-5
V gene: TRBV5-3
D gene: TRBD2
clone size: NA

CDR3 DNA: TGTGCCAGCAGCTTGCAGGGTTCTTACTATGGCTACACCTTC
CDR3 protein: CASSLQGSYYGYTF
J gene: TRBJ1-2
V gene: TRBV5-6
D gene: NA
clone size: NA

CDR3 DNA: TGTGCCAGCAGCTTAGGCCCCATGGGGTTTGGAGGCTACACCTTC
CDR3 protein: CASSLGPMGFGGYTF
J gene: TRBJ1-2
V gene: TRBV11-2
D gene: NA
clone size: NA

CDR3 DNA: TGCGCCAGCAGCCTACGGGGGGGAAGTCCGGGAGTCTCCTACGAGCAGTACTTC
CDR3 protein: CASSLRGGSPGVSYEQYF
J gene: TRBJ2-7
V gene: TRBV4-3
D gene: TRBD2
clone size: NA

CDR3 DNA: TGTGCCAGCAGCTTAGCAGGGTCCCAGCGGGCTTTCTTT
CDR3 protein: CASSLAGSQRAFF
J gene: TRBJ1-1
V gene: TRBV7-9
D gene: NA
clone size: NA

CDR3 DNA: TGTGCCAGCGGACACCCGGGGACAGGGGAACCCAAAATGAACACTGAAGCTTTCTTT
CDR3 protein: CASGHPGTGEPKMNTEAFF
J gene: TRBJ1-1
V gene: TRBV21-1
D gene: NA
clone size: NA

CDR3 DNA: TGTGCCAGCAGTGAAAGCGGATCAGGGGTGCGGGAGCAGTACTTC
CDR3 protein: CASSESGSGVREQYF
J gene: TRBJ2-7
V gene: TRBV2
D gene: NA
clone size: once

CDR3 DNA: TGTGCCAGCAGTGGGGAGATTACCGGGACAGGGGTTATGAACACTGAAGCTTTCTTT
CDR3 protein: CASSGEITGTGVMNTEAFF
J gene: TRBJ1-1
V gene: TRBV27
D gene: TRBD1
clone size: NA

CDR3 DNA: TGTGCCAGCAGCCCAATACCGGGACTAGCAGCAGATACGCAGTATTTT
CDR3 protein: CASSPIPGLAADTQYF
J gene: TRBJ2-3
V gene: TRBV7-3
D gene: TRBD2
clone size: NA

CDR3 DNA: TGTGCCAGCAGGGGGACCGGGACAGGAGGATTCGGAGCTTTCTTT
CDR3 protein: CASRGTGTGGFGAFF
J gene: TRBJ1-1
V gene: TRBV2
D gene: TRBD1
clone size: few

CDR3 DNA: TGCGCCAGCAGCACTGGTCTAGCGGCCGTCTACAATGAGCAGTTCTTC
CDR3 protein: CASSTGLAAVYNEQFF
J gene: TRBJ2-1
V gene: TRBV5-1
D gene: TRBD2
clone size: NA

CDR3 DNA: TGTGCCAGCAGTTGGGGAGGAGGGGCCAACGTCCTGACTTTC
CDR3 protein: CASSWGGGANVLTF
J gene: TRBJ2-6
V gene: TRBV28
D gene: NA
clone size: NA

CDR3 DNA: TGTGCCAGCTCACCGCGGGAGGACACTTATGGCTACACCTTC
CDR3 protein: CASSPREDTYGYTF
J gene: TRBJ1-2
V gene: TRBV18
D gene: NA
clone size: NA

CDR3 DNA: TGCGCCAGCAGCTTGGCCGAAATCTCCTACGAGCAGTACTTC
CDR3 protein: CASSLAEISYEQYF
J gene: TRBJ2-7
V gene: TRBV5-1
D gene: NA
clone size: NA

CDR3 DNA: TGTGCCAGTAGTACGAGCCGTCTGGGACAGGGGGCCGGGGAGCTGTTTTTT
CDR3 protein: CASSTSRLGQGAGELFF
J gene: TRBJ2-2
V gene: TRBV19
D gene: TRBD1
clone size: NA

CDR3 DNA: TGTGCCAGCAGTGACCCCCCCGTGGGGCGCACAGATACGCAGTATTTT
CDR3 protein: CASSDPPVGRTDTQYF
J gene: TRBJ2-3
V gene: TRBV2
D gene: NA
clone size: NA

CDR3 DNA: TGTGCCTCAAGACTAGCGGGAGGACGAGAGACCCAGTACTTC
CDR3 protein: CASRLAGGRETQYF
J gene: TRBJ2-5
V gene: TRBV15
D gene: TRBD2
clone size: NA

CDR3 DNA: TGTGCCAGCAGCCCCGGCATTAGCGAGCAGTACTTC
CDR3 protein: CASSPGISEQYF
J gene: TRBJ2-7
V gene: TRBV7-9
D gene: NA
clone size: NA

CDR3 DNA: TGTGCCAGCAGCTTAGGGACAGGGGTACCCTACGAGCAGTACTTC
CDR3 protein: CASSLGTGVPYEQYF
J gene: TRBJ2-7
V gene: TRBV11-2
D gene: TRBD1
clone size: NA

CDR3 DNA: TGCGCCAGCAGCTTGGCAGCAGGGAAGATTTACGAGCAGTACTTC
CDR3 protein: CASSLAAGKIYEQYF
J gene: TRBJ2-7
V gene: TRBV5-1
D gene: NA
clone size: NA

CDR3 DNA: TGTGCCAGCAGTCCGGGGGCAATCTCTGGAAACACCATATATTTT
CDR3 protein: CASSPGAISGNTIYF
J gene: TRBJ1-3
V gene: TRBV27
D gene: NA
clone size: NA

CDR3 DNA: TGTGCCAGCAGCTTAGGGGGTCAGGGCGTGAACACTGAAGCTTTCTTT
CDR3 protein: CASSLGGQGVNTEAFF
J gene: TRBJ1-1
V gene: TRBV7-9
D gene: NA
clone size: NA

CDR3 DNA: TGTGCCAGCTCACCACCGGGGGGCAGAACTGGGGAGCTCGGGTACGAGCAGTACTTC
CDR3 protein: CASSPPGGRTGELGYEQYF
J gene: TRBJ2-7
V gene: TRBV18
D gene: NA
clone size: NA

CDR3 DNA: TGCAGCGTTGATTCGGGCTCTGGAAACACCATATATTTT
CDR3 protein: CSVDSGSGNTIYF
J gene: TRBJ1-3
V gene: TRBV29-1
D gene: NA
clone size: NA